The text below deals with one T cell receptor beta chain. Read sequence stops 3 residues before the CDR3 end, and the germline J gene provides the missing end. Trimming pared 4 bases from V and 7 bases from J, leaving 14 bases between. The germline gives CDR1 GTSNPN, CDR2 SVGIG (reference sequence). This CDR3 contains 14 residues. The data stem from a study of T cells in women clearing cervical HPV infection. TCRdb keeps only in-frame clones here, not all; method: immunoSEQ multiplex PCR. The sample includes approximately 34,000 clones. The receptor was isolated from a woman aged 18-70 years with a cervical HPV16 infection that either progressed to CIN3+ or cleared (not recorded which). The specimen was blood buffy coat. The rearrangement links TRBV30 to TRBJ1-6; maybe TRBD1 (6 bases). CDR3 DNA, as far as it was read: TGTGCCTGGAAAGGGGGACCCGAGAATTCACCC. Translated: CAWKGGPENSP. The whole CDR3 protein is CAWKGGPENSPLHF. Together with reference TRBV30 and TRBJ1-6, the CDR3 gives the full variable domain: SQTIHQWPATLVQPVGSPLSLECTVEGTSNPNLYWYRQAAGRGLQLLFYSVGIGQISSEVPQNLSASRPQDRQFILSSKKLLLSDSGFYLCAWKGGPENSPLHFGNGTRLTVT.